The clone carrying this T cell receptor beta chain has more than one count but fewer than ten. Its antigen is unidentified. The entry originates in a study of cytomegalovirus exposure and HLA in healthy donors. Study-level findings and limits: The investigators catalogued 164 TCR beta chains as cytomegalovirus-associated. While the bulk of TCR sequences proved rare, some public TCRs turned up in many donors.

The method was immunoSEQ multiplex PCR; TCRdb's version includes in-frame clones alone and lacks a portion of them. The data hold about 150,000 clones, with about nine tenths observed a single time. It was the approximately 110-subject validation cohort, separate from the roughly 700-subject first cohort, to which the donors belonged. The V segment lost 2 bases and the J segment 2 bases; nucleotides outside the gene matches: 5. This CDR3 has 16 residues. The TCR sequence derives from a young man in good health and CMV-seronegative. This chain uses TRBV23-1 with TRBJ2-5, with TRBD1 matching over 10 bases. TRBV23-1 is an ORF for which the function is uncertain. Sequences were obtained from PBMCs. The CDR3 DNA is TGCGCCAGCAGTCAACCGGGACAGGGGAGGCAAGAGACCCAGTACTTC. It encodes CASSQPGQGRQETQYF.